The sequence of this TCR beta chain was determined in a study of cytomegalovirus exposure and HLA in healthy donors. Trimming took off 2 bases at V and 6 bases at J, with 13 bases between the two ends. CDR1 is MNHNY and CDR2 is SVGAGI in the germline V gene (reference sequence). This CDR3 has 15 amino acids. PCR was performed using 60 Vbeta and 13 Jbeta primers. Clones were sequenced by immunoSEQ multiplex PCR, and TCRdb holds only the in-frame ones, with some missing. The sample carries 50,000 or so clones, approximately 72% recorded once. General study results and limits: The listing of approximately 160 TCR beta chains classed them as cytomegalovirus-associated. There were several of the most significant clusters that appeared linked to common viral pathogens in a later analysis.

A note on this clone: As yet, its antigen is unknown.

This sequence originates from a woman in her 50s in good health and CMV-seronegative. V usage is TRBV6-6 and J usage is TRBJ2-2; TRBD2 might be the D (7 bases). What was sequenced was PBMCs. CDR3 sequence: CASSYIEGGAGELFF. Here the CDR3 DNA reads TGTGCCAGCAGTTACATAGAGGGGGGGGCCGGGGAGCTGTTTTTT.